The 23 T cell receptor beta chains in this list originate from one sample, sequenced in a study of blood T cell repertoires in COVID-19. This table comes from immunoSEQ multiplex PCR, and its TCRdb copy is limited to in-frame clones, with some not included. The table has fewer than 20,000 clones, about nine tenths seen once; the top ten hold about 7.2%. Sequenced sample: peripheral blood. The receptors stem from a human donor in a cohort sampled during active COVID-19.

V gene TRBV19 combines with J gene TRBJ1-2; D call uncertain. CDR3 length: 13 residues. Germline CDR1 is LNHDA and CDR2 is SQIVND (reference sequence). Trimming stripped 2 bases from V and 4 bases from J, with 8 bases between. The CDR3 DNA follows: TGTGCCAGTAGTATAAGAGGGCTCTATGGCTACACCTTC. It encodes CASSIRGLYGYTF.

The CDR3 coding sequence is TGCGCCAGCAGCTTGACTATCAATGAGCAGTTCTTC. This sequence encodes CASSLTINEQFF. The chain combines TRBV5-1 with TRBJ2-1; no definite D call. Trimming removed 1 base from V and 6 bases from J, with 5 bases in between. CDR3 length equals 12 residues. CDR1 is SGHRS and CDR2 is YFSETQ in the germline V gene.

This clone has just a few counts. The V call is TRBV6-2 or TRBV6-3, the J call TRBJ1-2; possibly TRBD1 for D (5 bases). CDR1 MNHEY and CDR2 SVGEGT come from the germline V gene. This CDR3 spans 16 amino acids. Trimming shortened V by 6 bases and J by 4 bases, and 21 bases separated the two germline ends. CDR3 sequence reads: CASSLRSGTRTYGYTF. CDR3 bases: TGTGCCAGCAGCCTACGAAGCGGGACCCGAACCTATGGCTACACCTTC.

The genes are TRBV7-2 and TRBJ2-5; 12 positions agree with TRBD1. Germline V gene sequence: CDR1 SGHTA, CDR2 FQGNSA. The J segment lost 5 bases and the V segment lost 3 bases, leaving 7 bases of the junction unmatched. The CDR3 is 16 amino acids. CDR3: CASSFRGQGAAETQYF. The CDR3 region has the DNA TGTGCCAGCAGCTTCCGGGGACAGGGGGCAGCGGAGACCCAGTACTTC.

The CDR3 region has the DNA TGCAGCGTTGTGGGGGCCGAGCGGGGTGGCTACACCTTC. It is translated as CSVVGAERGGYTF. This chain uses TRBV29-1 with TRBJ1-2; D perhaps matches TRBD1 (6 bases). Between the trimmed V and J ends, which lost 4 bases and 7 bases, there was a span of 16 bases. The CDR3 contains 13 residues. Germline V gene sequence: CDR1 SQVTM, CDR2 ANQGSEA.

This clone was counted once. The CDR3 DNA is TGTGCCAGCAGGGGCGGGACTAGCGGCCACAATGAGCAGTTCTTC. Residues: CASRGGTSGHNEQFF. The chain carries TRBV27 and TRBJ2-1; 11 bases line up with TRBD2. Germline trimming cut 6 bases from V and 5 bases from J; bases unmatched to any gene: 6. This CDR3 spans 15 amino acids. Germline V gives CDR1 MNHEY, CDR2 SMNVEV (reference sequence).

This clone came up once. The CDR3 reads CASSPVSTDTQYF. In nucleotides, the CDR3 is TGTGCCAGCAGCCCTGTGAGCACAGATACGCAGTATTTT. The chain employs TRBV7-2 and TRBJ2-3, with unresolved D. Germline-derived CDR1 and CDR2 are SGHTA and FQGNSA. The CDR3 runs 13 residues. The germline V and J ends were trimmed by 5 bases and 0 bases, with 6 bases remaining between them.

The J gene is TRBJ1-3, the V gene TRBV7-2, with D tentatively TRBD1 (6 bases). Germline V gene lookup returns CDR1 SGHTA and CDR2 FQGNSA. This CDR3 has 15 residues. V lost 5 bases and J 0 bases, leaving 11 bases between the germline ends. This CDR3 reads CASSPGGGSGNTIYF. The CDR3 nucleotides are TGTGCCAGCAGCCCGGGAGGGGGCTCTGGAAACACCATATATTTT.

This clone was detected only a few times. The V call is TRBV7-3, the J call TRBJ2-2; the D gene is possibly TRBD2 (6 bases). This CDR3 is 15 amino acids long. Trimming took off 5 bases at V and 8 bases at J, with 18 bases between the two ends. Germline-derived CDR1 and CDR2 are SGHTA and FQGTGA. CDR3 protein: CASSRTTDYLGELFF. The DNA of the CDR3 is TGTGCCAGCAGCCGTACTACGGACTATTTAGGGGAGCTGTTTTTT.

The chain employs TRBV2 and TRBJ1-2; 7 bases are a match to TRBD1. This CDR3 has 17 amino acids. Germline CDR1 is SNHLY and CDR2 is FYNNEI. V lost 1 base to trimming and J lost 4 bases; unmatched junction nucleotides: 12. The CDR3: CASSEEDRMGFGYGYTF. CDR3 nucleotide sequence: TGTGCCAGCAGTGAAGAGGACAGGATGGGATTTGGCTATGGCTACACCTTC. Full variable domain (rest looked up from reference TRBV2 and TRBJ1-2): EPEVTQTPSHQVTQMGQEVILRCVPISNHLYFYWYRQILGQKVEFLVSFYNNEISEKSEIFDDQFSVERPDGSNFTLKIRSTKLEDSAMYFCASSEEDRMGFGYGYTFGSGTRLTVV.

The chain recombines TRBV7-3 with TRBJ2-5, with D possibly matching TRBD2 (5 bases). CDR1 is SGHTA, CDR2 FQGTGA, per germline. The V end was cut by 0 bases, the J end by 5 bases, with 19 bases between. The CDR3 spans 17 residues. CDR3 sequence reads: CASSLTSGFGVGETQYF. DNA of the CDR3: TGTGCCAGCAGCTTAACTAGTGGGTTCGGGGTCGGGGAGACCCAGTACTTC.

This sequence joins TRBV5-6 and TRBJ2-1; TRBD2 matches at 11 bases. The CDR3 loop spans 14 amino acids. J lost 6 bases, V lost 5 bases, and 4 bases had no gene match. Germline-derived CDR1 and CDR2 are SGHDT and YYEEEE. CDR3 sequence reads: CASRRGTSGNEQFF. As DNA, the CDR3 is TGTGCCAGCAGACGTGGGACTAGCGGCAATGAGCAGTTCTTC.

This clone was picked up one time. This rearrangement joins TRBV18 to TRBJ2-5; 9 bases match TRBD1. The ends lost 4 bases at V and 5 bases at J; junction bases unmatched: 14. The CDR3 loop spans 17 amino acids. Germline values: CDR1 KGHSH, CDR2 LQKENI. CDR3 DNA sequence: TGTGCCAGCTCACGAGGGACAGGGACCACTAGCCGGGAGACCCAGTACTTC. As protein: CASSRGTGTTSRETQYF.

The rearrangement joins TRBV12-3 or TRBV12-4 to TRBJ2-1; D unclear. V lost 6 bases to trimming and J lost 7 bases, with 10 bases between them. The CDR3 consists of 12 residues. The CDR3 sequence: CASSPSTNEQFF. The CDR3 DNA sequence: TGTGCCAGCAGCCCCTCCACAAATGAGCAGTTCTTC.

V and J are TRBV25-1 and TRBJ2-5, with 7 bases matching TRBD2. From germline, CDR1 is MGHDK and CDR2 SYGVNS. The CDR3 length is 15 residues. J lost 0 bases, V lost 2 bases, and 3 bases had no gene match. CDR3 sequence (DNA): TGTGCCAGCAGTGAAGTACGGGGGGACCAAGAGACCCAGTACTTC. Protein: CASSEVRGDQETQYF.

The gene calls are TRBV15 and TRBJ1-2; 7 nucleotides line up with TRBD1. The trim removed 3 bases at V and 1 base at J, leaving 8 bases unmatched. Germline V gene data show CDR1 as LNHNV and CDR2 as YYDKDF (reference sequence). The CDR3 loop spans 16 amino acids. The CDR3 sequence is CATSRRTGTVNYGYTF. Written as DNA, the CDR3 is TGTGCCACCAGCAGGAGAACCGGGACAGTTAACTATGGCTACACCTTC. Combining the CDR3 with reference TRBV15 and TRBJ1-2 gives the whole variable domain DAMVIQNPRYQVTQFGKPVTLSCSQTLNHNVMYWYQQKSSQAPKLLFHYYDKDFNNEADTPDNFQSRRPNTSFCFLDIRSPGLGDTAMYLCATSRRTGTVNYGYTFGSGTRLTVV.

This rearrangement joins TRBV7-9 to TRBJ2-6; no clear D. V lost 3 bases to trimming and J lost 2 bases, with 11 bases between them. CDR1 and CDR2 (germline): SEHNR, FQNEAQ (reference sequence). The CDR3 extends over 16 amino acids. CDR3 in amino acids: CASSFTPGAGANVLTF. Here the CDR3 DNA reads TGTGCCAGCAGCTTCACCCCCGGTGCTGGGGCCAACGTCCTGACTTTC.

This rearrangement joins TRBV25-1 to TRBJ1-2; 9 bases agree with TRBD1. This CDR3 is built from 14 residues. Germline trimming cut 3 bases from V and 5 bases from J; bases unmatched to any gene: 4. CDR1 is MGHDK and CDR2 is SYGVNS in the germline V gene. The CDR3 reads CASSDRTGVYGYTF. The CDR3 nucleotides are TGTGCCAGCAGTGACCGGACAGGGGTTTATGGCTACACCTTC.

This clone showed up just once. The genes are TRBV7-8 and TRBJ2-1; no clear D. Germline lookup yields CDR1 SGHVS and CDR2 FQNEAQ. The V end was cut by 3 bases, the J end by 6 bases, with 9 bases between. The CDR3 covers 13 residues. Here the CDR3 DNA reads TGTGCCAGCAGCTTTTTGAGTTCCAATGAGCAGTTCTTC. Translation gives CASSFLSSNEQFF.

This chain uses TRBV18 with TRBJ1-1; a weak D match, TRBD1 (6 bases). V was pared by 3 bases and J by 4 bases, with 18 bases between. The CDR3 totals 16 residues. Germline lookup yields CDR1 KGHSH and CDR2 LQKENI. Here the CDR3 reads CASSPAGRGGGTEAFF. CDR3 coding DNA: TGTGCCAGCTCACCGGCCGGCAGGGGCGGCGGCACTGAAGCTTTCTTT.

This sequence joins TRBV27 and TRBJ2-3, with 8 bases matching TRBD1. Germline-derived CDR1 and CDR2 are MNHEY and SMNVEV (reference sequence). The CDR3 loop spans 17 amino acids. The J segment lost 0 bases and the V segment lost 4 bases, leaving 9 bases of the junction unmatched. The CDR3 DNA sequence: TGTGCCAGCAGTTCACGTGACCGGGACAGGAGCACAGATACGCAGTATTTT. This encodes CASSSRDRDRSTDTQYF.

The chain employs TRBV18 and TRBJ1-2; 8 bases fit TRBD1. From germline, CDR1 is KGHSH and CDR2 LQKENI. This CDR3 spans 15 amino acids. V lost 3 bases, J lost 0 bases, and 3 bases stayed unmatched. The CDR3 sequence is CASSPTGEANYGYTF. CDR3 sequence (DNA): TGTGCCAGCTCACCGACAGGGGAGGCTAACTATGGCTACACCTTC.

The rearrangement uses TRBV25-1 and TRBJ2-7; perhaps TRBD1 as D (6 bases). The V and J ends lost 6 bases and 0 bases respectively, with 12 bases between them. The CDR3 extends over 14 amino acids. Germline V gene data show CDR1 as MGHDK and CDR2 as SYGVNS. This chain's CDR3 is CASSRTDLSYEQYF. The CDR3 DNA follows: TGTGCCAGCAGCAGGACAGACCTCTCCTACGAGCAGTACTTC.